This is a list of T cell receptor beta chains from one sample in a study of beta chain features in type 1 diabetes. Some clones are missing from TCRdb's copy, which holds only in-frame ones; the method was immunoSEQ multiplex PCR. The sample holds 160,000 or so clones; 50% to 70% are singletons and the top ten take about 0.081%. Material: naive CD4+ T cells from blood. The source of these receptors is a man under 40 with type 1 diabetes. Both conserved end residues are part of each CDR3. Fields, in order: J gene, V gene, clone size, CDR3 length, D gene, CDR3 protein, CDR3 DNA. A D gene is named only where the DNA matches it firmly. Clone size is shown for a subset of rows, as once, few, many or a class of expanded clone.

J: TRBJ2-3; V: TRBV30; size: .; length: 14; D: .; CDR3: CAGGRLGLTDTQYF; DNA: TGTGCCGGGGGCCGCCTGGGACTCACAGATACGCAGTATTTT
J: TRBJ2-1; V: TRBV6-5; size: .; length: 16; D: TRBD2; CDR3: CASSYSTGGPYNEQFF; DNA: TGTGCCAGCAGTTACTCGACGGGGGGGCCCTACAATGAGCAGTTCTTC
J: TRBJ1-6; V: TRBV30; size: .; length: 17; D: .; CDR3: CAWSGGILSSYNSPLHF; DNA: TGTGCCTGGAGCGGCGGGATACTAAGCTCCTATAATTCACCCCTCCACTTT
J: TRBJ2-3; V: TRBV30; size: once; length: 13; D: .; CDR3: CAWSLGGTDTQYF; DNA: TGTGCCTGGAGCCTGGGTGGCACAGATACGCAGTATTTT
J: TRBJ1-4; V: TRBV29-1; size: .; length: 12; D: TRBD1; CDR3: CSVGQGNEKLFF; DNA: TGCAGCGTTGGACAGGGGAATGAAAAACTGTTTTTT
J: TRBJ2-7; V: TRBV4-3; size: .; length: 16; D: .; CDR3: CASSPGEGRSYYEQYF; DNA: TGCGCCAGCAGTCCCGGCGAAGGGAGATCCTACTACGAGCAGTACTTC
J: TRBJ2-7; V: TRBV19; size: once; length: 14; D: TRBD1; CDR3: CASSWQGAPDEQYF; DNA: TGTGCCAGTAGTTGGCAGGGGGCGCCGGACGAGCAGTACTTC
J: TRBJ2-5; V: TRBV30; size: .; length: 13; D: .; CDR3: CAWSNVFQETQYF; DNA: TGTGCCTGGAGTAATGTGTTCCAAGAGACCCAGTACTTC
J: TRBJ2-2; V: TRBV30; size: .; length: 14; D: .; CDR3: CAWRGPANTGELFF; DNA: TGTGCCTGGAGAGGCCCCGCGAACACCGGGGAGCTGTTTTTT
J: TRBJ2-1; V: TRBV5-4; size: .; length: 13; D: .; CDR3: CASSLFLGNEQFF; DNA: TGTGCCAGCAGCTTGTTCCTGGGAAATGAGCAGTTCTTC
J: TRBJ2-3; V: TRBV9; size: .; length: 16; D: .; CDR3: CASSVGSLPSTDTQYF; DNA: TGTGCCAGCAGCGTAGGGAGCCTCCCGAGCACAGATACGCAGTATTTT
J: TRBJ2-1; V: TRBV9; size: .; length: 15; D: .; CDR3: CASSVQTALYNEQFF; DNA: TGTGCCAGCAGCGTACAGACTGCCCTCTACAATGAGCAGTTCTTC
J: TRBJ2-5; V: TRBV7-2; size: .; length: 15; D: TRBD1; CDR3: CASSLATGVQETQYF; DNA: TGTGCCAGCAGCTTAGCGACAGGGGTTCAAGAGACCCAGTACTTC
J: TRBJ1-2; V: TRBV6-5; size: .; length: 15; D: .; CDR3: CASSYSTAGNYGYTF; DNA: TGTGCCAGCAGTTACTCGACGGCAGGGAACTATGGCTACACCTTC
J: TRBJ1-1; V: TRBV29-1; size: .; length: 11; D: .; CDR3: CSVEVNTEAFF; DNA: TGCAGCGTTGAAGTCAACACTGAAGCTTTCTTT
J: TRBJ1-4; V: TRBV7-9; size: .; length: 12; D: .; CDR3: CASEVSDEKLFF; DNA: TGTGCCAGCGAGGTTTCAGATGAAAAACTGTTTTTT